In its sample, the clone carrying this T cell receptor (beta chain) is medium-sized. Its antigen is unidentified. The sample originates from a study of PD-1 blockade in classical Hodgkin lymphoma. Study conclusions and caveats: It was CD4+ TCR diversity, not CD8+, that rose significantly by C4D1.

The repertoire was sequenced with immunoSEQ multiplex PCR; TCRdb's copy has only in-frame clones and lacks some. The sample has some 86,000 clones; 90% are singletons. The CDR3 runs 15 residues. Time point described: cycle 4 day 1 (C4D1), after more than five weeks of nivolumab. Each of the patients experienced relapse following autologous stem cell transplantation, and their brentuximab vedotin exposure differed. This specimen was peripheral blood mononuclear cells (PBMCs), taken before the fourth cycle of nivolumab. The rearrangement links TRBV21-1 to TRBJ1-1; the D call of TRBD1 is as the table states it, not checked on the DNA. TRBV21-1 is assigned pseudogene status. The clonotype was recovered from a human donor with classical Hodgkin lymphoma. The CDR3 loop reads CASSNQTAMNTEAFF. The CDR3 DNA sequence: TGTGCCAGCAGCAACCAGACAGCAATGAACACTGAAGCTTTCTTT.